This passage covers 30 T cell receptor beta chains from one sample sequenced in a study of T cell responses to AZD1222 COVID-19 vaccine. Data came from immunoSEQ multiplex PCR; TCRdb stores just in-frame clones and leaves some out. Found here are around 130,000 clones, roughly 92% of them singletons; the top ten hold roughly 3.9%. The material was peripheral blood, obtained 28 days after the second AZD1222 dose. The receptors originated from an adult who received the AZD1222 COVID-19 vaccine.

The CDR3, as DNA: TGTGCCAGCAGTCCGCCGAGGCGACCTCCGACGGGGGAGCAGTACTTC. This codes for CASSPPRRPPTGEQYF. The chain employs TRBV28 and TRBJ2-7, with a weak D call TRBD2 (5 bases). V was shortened by 5 bases and J by 7 bases, with 24 bases between the two germline ends. The CDR3 runs to 16 residues. CDR1 MDHEN and CDR2 SYDVKM come from the germline V gene. Using reference TRBV28 and TRBJ2-7 for the parts outside the CDR3, the full variable domain is DVKVTQSSRYLVKRTGEKVFLECVQDMDHENMFWYRQDPGLGLRLIYFSYDVKMKEKGDIPEGYSVSREKKERFSLILESASTNQTSMYLCASSPPRRPPTGEQYFGPGTRLTVT.

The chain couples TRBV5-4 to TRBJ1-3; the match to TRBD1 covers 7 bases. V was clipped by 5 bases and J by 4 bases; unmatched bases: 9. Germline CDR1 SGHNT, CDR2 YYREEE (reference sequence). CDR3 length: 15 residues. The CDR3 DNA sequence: TGTGCCAGCAGTCTTAACAGGGGAGCCGGAAACACCATATATTTT. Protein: CASSLNRGAGNTIYF.

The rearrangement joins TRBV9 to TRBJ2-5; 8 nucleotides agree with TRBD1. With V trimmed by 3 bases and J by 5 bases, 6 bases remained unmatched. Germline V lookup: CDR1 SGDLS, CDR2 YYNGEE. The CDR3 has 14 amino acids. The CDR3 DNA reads TGTGCCAGCAGCGCGCAGGGGGCGCGGGAGACCCAGTACTTC. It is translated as CASSAQGARETQYF.

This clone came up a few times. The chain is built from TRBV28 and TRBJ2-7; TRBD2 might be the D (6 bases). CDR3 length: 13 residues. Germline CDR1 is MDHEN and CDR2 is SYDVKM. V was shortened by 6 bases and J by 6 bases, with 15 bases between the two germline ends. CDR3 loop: CASRSRARGEQYF. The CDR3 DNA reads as TGTGCCAGCAGATCCCGGGCGCGGGGCGAGCAGTACTTC.

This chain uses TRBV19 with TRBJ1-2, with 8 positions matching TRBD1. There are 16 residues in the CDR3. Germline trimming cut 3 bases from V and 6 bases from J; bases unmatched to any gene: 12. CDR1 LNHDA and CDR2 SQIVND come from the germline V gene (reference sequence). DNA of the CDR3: TGTGCCAGTAGTATCCCACACAGGGGGGCGCAGGATGGCTACACCTTC. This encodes CASSIPHRGAQDGYTF.

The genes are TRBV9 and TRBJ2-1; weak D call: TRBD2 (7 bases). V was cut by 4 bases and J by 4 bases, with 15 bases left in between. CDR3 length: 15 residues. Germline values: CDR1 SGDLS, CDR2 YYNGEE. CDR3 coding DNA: TGTGCCAGCAGCCGGGGACACGGGGGGTACAATGAGCAGTTCTTC. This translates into CASSRGHGGYNEQFF.

The CDR3 nucleotides read TGTGCCAGCAGGCCCCAGGGGGCGAAAGGTTACAATGAGCAGTTCTTC. Amino acid sequence: CASRPQGAKGYNEQFF. V usage is TRBV7-6 and J usage is TRBJ2-1; 8 bases are a match to TRBD1. CDR1 and CDR2 (germline): SGHVS, FNYEAQ. J lost 4 bases, V lost 6 bases, and 11 bases had no gene match. The CDR3 is 16 amino acids. The full variable domain, rest sourced from reference TRBV7-6 and TRBJ2-1, is GAGVSQSPRYKVTKRGQDVALRCDPISGHVSLYWYRQALGQGPEFLTYFNYEAQQDKSGLPNDRFSAERPEGSISTLTIQRTEQRDSAMYRCASRPQGAKGYNEQFFGPGTRLTVL.

CDR3 in amino acids: CASKQGAPNLQETQYF. CDR3 nucleotide sequence: TGTGCCAGTAAGCAAGGGGCACCTAACCTACAAGAGACCCAGTACTTC. The V gene is TRBV19, the J gene TRBJ2-5; TRBD1 is a possible D gene (5 bases). V was shortened by 7 bases and J by 2 bases, with 20 bases between the two germline ends. The CDR3 is 16 amino acids. Germline V gene sequence: CDR1 LNHDA, CDR2 SQIVND (reference sequence).

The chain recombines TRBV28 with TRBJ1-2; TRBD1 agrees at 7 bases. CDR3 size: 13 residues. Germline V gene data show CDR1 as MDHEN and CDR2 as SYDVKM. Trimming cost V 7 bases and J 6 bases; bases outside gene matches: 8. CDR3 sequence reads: CASNLQGLHGYTF. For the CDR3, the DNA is TGTGCCAGCAACCTACAGGGGCTTCATGGCTACACCTTC.

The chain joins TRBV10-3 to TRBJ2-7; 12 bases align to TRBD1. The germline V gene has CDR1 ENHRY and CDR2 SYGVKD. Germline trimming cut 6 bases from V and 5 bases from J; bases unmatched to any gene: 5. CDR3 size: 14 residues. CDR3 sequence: CAIRRDRGHNEQYF. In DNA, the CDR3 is TGTGCCATCAGAAGGGACAGGGGGCATAACGAGCAGTACTTC.

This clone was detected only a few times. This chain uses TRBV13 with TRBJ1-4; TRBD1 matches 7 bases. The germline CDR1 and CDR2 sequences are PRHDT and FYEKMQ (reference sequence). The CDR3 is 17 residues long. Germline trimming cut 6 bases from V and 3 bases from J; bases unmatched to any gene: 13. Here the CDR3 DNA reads TGTGCCAGCAGTTACGGGACAGTACCTGGTCCTAATGAAAAACTGTTTTTT. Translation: CASSYGTVPGPNEKLFF.

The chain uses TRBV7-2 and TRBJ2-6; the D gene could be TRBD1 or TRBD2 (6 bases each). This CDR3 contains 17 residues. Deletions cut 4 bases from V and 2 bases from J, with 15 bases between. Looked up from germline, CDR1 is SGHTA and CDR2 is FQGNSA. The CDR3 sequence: CASSSRGGGPGANVLTF. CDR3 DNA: TGTGCCAGCAGCTCCAGGGGAGGTGGGCCTGGGGCCAACGTCCTGACTTTC.

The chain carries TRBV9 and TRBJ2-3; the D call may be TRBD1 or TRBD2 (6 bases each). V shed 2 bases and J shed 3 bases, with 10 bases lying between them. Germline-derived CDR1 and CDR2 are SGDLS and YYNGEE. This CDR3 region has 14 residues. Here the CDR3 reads CASSVGGLTDTQYF. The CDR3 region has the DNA TGTGCCAGCAGCGTGGGGGGCTTGACAGATACGCAGTATTTT.

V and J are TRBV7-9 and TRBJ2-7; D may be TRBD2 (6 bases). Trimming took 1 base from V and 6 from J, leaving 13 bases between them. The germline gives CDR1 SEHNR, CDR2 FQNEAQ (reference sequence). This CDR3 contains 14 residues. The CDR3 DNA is TGTGCCAGCAGCTTAGATGCGGGATTTTCCGAGCAGTACTTC. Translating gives CASSLDAGFSEQYF.

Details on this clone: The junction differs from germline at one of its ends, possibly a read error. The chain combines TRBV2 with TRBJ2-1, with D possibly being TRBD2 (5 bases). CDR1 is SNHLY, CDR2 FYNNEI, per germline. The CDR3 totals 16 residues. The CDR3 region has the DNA TGTGCCAGCGGTGAACCCGGGATTACCACCTATAATGAGCAGTTCTTC. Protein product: CASGEPGITTYNEQFF.

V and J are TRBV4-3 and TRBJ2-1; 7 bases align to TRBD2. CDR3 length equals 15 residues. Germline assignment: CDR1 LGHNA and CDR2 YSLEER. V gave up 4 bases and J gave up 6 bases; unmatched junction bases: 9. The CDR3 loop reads CASSPESGGGNEQFF. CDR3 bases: TGCGCCAGCAGCCCAGAGTCGGGCGGGGGCAATGAGCAGTTCTTC.

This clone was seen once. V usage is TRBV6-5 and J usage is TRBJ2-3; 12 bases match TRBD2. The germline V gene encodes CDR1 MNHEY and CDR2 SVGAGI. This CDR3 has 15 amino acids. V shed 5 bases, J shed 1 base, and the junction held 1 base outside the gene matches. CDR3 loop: CASSLAGGRTDTQYF. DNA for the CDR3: TGTGCCAGCAGTCTAGCGGGGGGGCGCACAGATACGCAGTATTTT.

CDR3 DNA sequence: TGTGCCATCAGTGAGTCGAGGGACAGATATCAGCCCCAGCATTTT. It specifies CAISESRDRYQPQHF. This chain links TRBV10-3 with TRBJ1-5; TRBD1 matches 7 bases. Germline trimming cut 0 bases from V and 5 bases from J; bases unmatched to any gene: 4. The length of the CDR3 is 15 residues. Germline CDR1 ENHRY, CDR2 SYGVKD.

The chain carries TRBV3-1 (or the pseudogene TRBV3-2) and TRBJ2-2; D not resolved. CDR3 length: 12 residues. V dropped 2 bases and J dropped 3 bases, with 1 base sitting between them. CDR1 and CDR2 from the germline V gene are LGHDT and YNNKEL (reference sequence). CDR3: CASSQHTGELFF. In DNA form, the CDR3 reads TGTGCCAGCAGCCAACACACCGGGGAGCTGTTTTTT.

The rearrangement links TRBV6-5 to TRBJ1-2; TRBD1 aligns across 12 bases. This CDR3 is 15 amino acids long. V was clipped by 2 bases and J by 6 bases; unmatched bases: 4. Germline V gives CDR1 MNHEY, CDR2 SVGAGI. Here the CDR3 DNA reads TGTGCCAGCAGTTACGCGGGACAGGGGGCGCATGGCTACACCTTC. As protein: CASSYAGQGAHGYTF.

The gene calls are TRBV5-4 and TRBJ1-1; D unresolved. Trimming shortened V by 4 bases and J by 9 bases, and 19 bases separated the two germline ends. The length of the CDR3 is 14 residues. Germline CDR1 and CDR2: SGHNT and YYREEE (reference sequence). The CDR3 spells CASSPEKTFFKAFF. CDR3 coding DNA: TGTGCCAGCAGCCCTGAGAAAACGTTTTTCAAAGCTTTCTTT.

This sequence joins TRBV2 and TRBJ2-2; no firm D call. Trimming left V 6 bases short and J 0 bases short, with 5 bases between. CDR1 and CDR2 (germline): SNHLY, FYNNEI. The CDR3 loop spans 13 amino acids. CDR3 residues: CASRVPNTGELFF. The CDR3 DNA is TGTGCCAGCAGGGTTCCGAACACCGGGGAGCTGTTTTTT.

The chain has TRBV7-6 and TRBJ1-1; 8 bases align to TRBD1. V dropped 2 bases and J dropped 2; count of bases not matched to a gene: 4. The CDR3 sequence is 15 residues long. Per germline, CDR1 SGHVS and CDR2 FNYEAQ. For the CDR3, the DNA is TGTGCCAGCAGCTTATTCAGGGGGCCAAACACTGAAGCTTTCTTT. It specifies CASSLFRGPNTEAFF.

CDR3 sequence reads: CASSERASSTDTQYF. As DNA, the CDR3 is TGTGCCAGCAGTGAAAGGGCTTCTAGCACAGATACGCAGTATTTT. The chain employs TRBV6-1 and TRBJ2-3; no firm D call. Trimming pared 2 bases from V and 0 bases from J, leaving 9 bases between. CDR3 length: 15 residues. The germline V gene encodes CDR1 MNHNS and CDR2 SASEGT.

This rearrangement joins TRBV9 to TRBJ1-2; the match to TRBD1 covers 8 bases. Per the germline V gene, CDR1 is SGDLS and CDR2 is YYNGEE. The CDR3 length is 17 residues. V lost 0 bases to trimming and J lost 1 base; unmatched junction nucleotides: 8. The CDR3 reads CASSVGFGGQGNYGYTF. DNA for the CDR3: TGTGCCAGCAGCGTAGGTTTCGGTGGACAGGGTAACTATGGCTACACCTTC.

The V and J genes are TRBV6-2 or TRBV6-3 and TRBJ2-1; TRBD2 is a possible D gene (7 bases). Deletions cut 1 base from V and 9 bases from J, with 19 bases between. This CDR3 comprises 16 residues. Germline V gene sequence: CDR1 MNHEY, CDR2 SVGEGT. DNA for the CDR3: TGTGCCAGCAGTTACTTTGGACTAGGGGGTATGGGTGAGCAGTTCTTC. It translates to CASSYFGLGGMGEQFF.

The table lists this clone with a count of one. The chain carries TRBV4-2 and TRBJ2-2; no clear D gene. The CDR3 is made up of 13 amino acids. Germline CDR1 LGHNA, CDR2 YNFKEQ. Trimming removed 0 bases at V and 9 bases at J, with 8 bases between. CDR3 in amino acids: CASSQELTRELFF. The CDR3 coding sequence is TGTGCCAGCAGCCAAGAGCTAACCAGGGAGCTGTTTTTT.

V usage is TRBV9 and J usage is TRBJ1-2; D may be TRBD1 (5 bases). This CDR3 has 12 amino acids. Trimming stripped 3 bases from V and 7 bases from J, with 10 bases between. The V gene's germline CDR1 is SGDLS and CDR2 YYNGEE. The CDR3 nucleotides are TGTGCCAGCAGCGGCGGGACTGTTGGCTACACCTTC. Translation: CASSGGTVGYTF.

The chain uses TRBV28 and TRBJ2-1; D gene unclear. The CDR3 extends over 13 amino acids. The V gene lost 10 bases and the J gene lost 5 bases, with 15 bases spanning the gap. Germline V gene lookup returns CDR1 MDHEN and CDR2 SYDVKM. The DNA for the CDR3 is TGTGCCACTGTGGATCGGGCCCACAATGAGCAGTTCTTC. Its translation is CATVDRAHNEQFF.

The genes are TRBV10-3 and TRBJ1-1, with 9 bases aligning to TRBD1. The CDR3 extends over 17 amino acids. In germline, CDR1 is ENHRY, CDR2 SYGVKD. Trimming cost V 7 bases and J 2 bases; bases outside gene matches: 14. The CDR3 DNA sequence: TGTGCCATCACCGCCGGGACAGGGTCGGTGGCTAACACTGAAGCTTTCTTT. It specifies CAITAGTGSVANTEAFF.